This T cell receptor beta chain was found in a study of cytomegalovirus exposure and HLA in healthy donors. Researchers ran the PCR with 60 Vbeta and 13 Jbeta primers. The table came from immunoSEQ multiplex PCR; TCRdb's copy has only in-frame clones and leaves some out. Altogether 30,000 to 50,000 clones are present, 60% to 70% being singletons, with the ten largest covering approximately 4%. This clone appeared a single time. This clonotype was obtained from a middle-aged man in good health and CMV-seronegative. Material for sequencing was PBMCs.

The CDR3 DNA reads TGCGCCAGCAGCCAGCAACCGGGGAACACTGAAGCTTTCTTT. Translated, it gives CASSQQPGNTEAFF. This sequence joins TRBV5-1 and TRBJ1-1; no definite D call. The V and J ends lost 4 bases and 1 base respectively, with 11 bases between them. Germline V gene sequence: CDR1 SGHRS, CDR2 YFSETQ. The CDR3 totals 14 residues. The variable domain in full, completed from reference TRBV5-1 and TRBJ1-1, reads KAGVTQTPRYLIKTRGQQVTLSCSPISGHRSVSWYQQTPGQGLQFLFEYFSETQRNKGNFPGRFSGRQFSNSRSEMNVSTLELGDSALYLCASSQQPGNTEAFFGQGTRLTVV.